This T cell receptor (beta chain) was profiled in a study of blood T cell repertoires in COVID-19. Study-wide background: Samples of COVID-19 (acute and convalescent) were obtained from the United States, Italy and Spain. Nucleic acid was either cDNA or gDNA, and it came from T cells, B-cell-depleted T cells, or PBMCs.

Germline CDR1 and CDR2: SGHAT and FQNNGV. V was clipped by 3 bases and J by 5 bases, with 10 bases between them. The CDR3 has 14 residues. As processed by the authors: Amplified reference gene primers provided the basis for estimating nucleated cell counts. The assay was immunoSEQ multiplex PCR, and TCRdb's table has in-frame clones only and misses some. The DNA gave D and trimming, while V, J and clone size come from that table. The top ten clones hold around 3.3% of a sample with approximately 140,000 clones, 65% to 90% of them seen once. The TCR originated in an older man with acute or convalescent COVID-19. J is TRBJ2-2 and V is TRBV11-2, with D hard to call. The sample was peripheral blood. Here the CDR3 DNA reads TGTGCCAGCAGCTTTGGCAGAAAAACCGGGGAGCTGTTTTTT. It translates to CASSFGRKTGELFF.